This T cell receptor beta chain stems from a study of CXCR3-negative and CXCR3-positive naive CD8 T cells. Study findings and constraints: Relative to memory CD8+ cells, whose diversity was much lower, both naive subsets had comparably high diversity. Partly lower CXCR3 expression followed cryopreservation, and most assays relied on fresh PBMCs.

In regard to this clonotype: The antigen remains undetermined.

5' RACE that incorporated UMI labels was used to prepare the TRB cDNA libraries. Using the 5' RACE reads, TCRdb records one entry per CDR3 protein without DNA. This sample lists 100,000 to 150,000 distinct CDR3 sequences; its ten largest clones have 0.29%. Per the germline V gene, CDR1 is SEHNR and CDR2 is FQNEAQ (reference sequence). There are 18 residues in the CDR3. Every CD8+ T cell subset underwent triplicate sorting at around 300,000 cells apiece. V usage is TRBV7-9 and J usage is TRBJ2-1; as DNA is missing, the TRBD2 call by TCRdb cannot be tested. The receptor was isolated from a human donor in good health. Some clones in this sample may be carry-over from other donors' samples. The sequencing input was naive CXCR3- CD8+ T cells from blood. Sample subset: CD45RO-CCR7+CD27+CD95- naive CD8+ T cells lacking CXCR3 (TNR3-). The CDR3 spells CASSLDGRALSVYNEQFF.